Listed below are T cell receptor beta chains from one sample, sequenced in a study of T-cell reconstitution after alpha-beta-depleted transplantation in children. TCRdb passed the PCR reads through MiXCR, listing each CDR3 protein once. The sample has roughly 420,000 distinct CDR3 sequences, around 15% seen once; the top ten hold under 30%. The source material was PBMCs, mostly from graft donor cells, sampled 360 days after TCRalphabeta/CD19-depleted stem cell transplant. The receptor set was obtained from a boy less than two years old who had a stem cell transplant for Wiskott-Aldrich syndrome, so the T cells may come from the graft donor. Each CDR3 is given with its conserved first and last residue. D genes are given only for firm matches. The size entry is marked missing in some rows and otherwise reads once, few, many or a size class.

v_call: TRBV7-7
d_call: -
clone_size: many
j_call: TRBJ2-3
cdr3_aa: CASSLSTSTDTQYF
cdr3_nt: TGTGCCAGCAGCTTATCAACTAGCACAGATACGCAGTATTTT

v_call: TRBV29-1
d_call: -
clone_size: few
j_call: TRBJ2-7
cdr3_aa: CSVATFSYEQYF
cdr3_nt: TGCAGCGTTGCAACTTTTTCCTACGAGCAGTACTTC

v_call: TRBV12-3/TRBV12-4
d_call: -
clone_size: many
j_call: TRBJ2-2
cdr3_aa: CASSRDTGELFF
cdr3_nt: TGTGCCAGCAGTAGGGACACCGGGGAGCTGTTTTTT

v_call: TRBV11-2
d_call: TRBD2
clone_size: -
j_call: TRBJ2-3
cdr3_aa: CASSYTSGARADTQYF
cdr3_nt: TGTGCCAGCAGCTACACTAGCGGCGCACGAGCAGATACGCAGTATTTT

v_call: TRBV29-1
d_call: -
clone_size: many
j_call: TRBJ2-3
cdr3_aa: CSLLDPTDTQYF
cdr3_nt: TGCAGCCTTCTCGACCCCACAGATACGCAGTATTTT

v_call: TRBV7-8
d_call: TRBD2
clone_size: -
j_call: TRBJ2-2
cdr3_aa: CASSLDPGLAFANTGELFF
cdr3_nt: TGTGCCAGCAGCTTAGACCCTGGACTAGCGTTCGCGAACACCGGGGAGCTGTTTTTT

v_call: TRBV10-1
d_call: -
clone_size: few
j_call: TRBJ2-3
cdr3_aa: CASSAGGGADTQYF
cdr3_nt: TGCGCCAGCAGTGCTGGTGGAGGGGCAGATACGCAGTATTTT

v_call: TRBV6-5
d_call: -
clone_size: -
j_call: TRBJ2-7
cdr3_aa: CASSYGGSVLYEQYF
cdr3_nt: TGTGCCAGCAGTTATGGGGGGTCGGTCCTCTACGAGCAGTACTTC

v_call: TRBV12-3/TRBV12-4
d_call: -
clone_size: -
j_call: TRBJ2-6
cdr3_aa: CASSFIGIQAGANVLTF
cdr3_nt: TGTGCCAGCAGTTTTATCGGGATTCAGGCTGGGGCCAACGTCCTGACTTTC

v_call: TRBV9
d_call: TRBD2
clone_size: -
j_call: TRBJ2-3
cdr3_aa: CASGGTSGKTDTQYF
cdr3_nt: TGTGCCAGCGGTGGGACTAGCGGGAAGACAGATACGCAGTATTTT

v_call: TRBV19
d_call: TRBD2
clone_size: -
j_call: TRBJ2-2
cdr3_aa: CASSTFSGGIHTGELFF
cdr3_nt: TGTGCCAGTAGTACGTTTTCGGGGGGAATTCACACCGGGGAGCTGTTTTTT

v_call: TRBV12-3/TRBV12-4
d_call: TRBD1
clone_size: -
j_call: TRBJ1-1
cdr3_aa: CASRPRQGGTEAFF
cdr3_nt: TGTGCCAGCAGGCCTCGACAGGGGGGAACTGAAGCTTTCTTT

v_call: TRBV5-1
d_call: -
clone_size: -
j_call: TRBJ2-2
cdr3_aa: CASSGLASNTGELFF
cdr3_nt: TGCGCCAGCAGCGGGCTAGCTTCGAACACCGGGGAGCTGTTTTTT

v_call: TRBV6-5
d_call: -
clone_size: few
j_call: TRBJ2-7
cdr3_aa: CASSLESKGRREQYF
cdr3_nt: TGTGCCAGCAGTTTAGAGTCGAAAGGGCGTCGCGAGCAGTACTTC

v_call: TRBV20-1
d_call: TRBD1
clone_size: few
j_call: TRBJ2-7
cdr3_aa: CSAARGPSYEQYF
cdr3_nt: TGCAGTGCCGCTAGGGGGCCCTCCTACGAGCAGTACTTC

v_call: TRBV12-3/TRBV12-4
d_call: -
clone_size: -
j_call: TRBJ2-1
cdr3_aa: CASSFSGNNEQFF
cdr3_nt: TGTGCCAGCAGTTTTTCGGGGAACAATGAGCAGTTCTTC

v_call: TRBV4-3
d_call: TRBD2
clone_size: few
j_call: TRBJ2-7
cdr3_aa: CASSQERREGLYEQYF
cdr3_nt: TGCGCCAGCAGCCAAGAGAGGCGGGAGGGCCTCTACGAGCAGTACTTC

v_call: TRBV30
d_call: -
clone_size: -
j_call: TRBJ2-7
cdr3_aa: CAWSIGSGRTYEQYF
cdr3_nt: TGTGCCTGGAGTATCGGGAGCGGACGAACCTACGAGCAGTACTTC

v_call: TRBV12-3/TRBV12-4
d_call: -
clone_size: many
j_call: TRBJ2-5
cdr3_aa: CASSLWPGEAQYF
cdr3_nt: TGTGCCAGCAGTTTATGGCCCGGAGAGGCCCAGTACTTC

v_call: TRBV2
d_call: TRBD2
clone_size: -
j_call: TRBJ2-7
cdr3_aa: CASSASGSGSYEQYF
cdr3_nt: TGTGCCAGCAGTGCCAGCGGGAGTGGTAGTTACGAGCAGTACTTC

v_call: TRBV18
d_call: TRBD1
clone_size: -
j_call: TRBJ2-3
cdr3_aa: CASSPPNDRGGNTQYF
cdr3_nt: TGTGCCAGCTCACCACCAAACGACAGGGGTGGGAATACGCAGTATTTT

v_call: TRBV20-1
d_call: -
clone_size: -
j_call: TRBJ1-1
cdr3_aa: CSATTLVGGEAFF
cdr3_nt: TGCAGTGCTACAACTTTAGTAGGGGGTGAAGCTTTCTTT

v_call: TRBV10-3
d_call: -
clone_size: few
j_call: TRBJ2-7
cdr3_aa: CAIRRSGEQYF
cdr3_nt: TGTGCCATCAGAAGAAGTGGCGAGCAGTACTTC

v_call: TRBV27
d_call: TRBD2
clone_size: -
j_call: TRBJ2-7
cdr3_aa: CASSLLCLAGIYEQYF
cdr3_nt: TGTGCCAGCAGTTTACTATGTCTAGCGGGTATTTACGAGCAGTACTTC

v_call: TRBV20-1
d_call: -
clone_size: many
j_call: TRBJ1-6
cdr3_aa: CSAPSPHNSPLHF
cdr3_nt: TGCAGTGCTCCGAGCCCCCATAATTCACCCCTCCACTTT

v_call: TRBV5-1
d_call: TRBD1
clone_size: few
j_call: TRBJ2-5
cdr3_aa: CASSLTGGRMETQYF
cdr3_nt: TGCGCCAGCAGCTTGACAGGGGGCCGGATGGAGACCCAGTACTTC

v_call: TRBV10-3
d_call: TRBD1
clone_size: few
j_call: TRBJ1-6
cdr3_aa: CAISDYRGRGAASPLHF
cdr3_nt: TGTGCCATCAGTGATTACAGGGGGCGCGGGGCCGCTTCACCCCTCCACTTT

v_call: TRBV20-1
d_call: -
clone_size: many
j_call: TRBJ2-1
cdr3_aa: CSVPTGWYNEQFF
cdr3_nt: TGCAGTGTCCCGACAGGCTGGTACAATGAGCAGTTCTTC

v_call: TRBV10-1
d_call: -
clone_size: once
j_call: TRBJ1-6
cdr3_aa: CASSPWAGVYNSPLHF
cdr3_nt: TGCGCCAGCAGTCCCTGGGCAGGGGTCTATAATTCACCCCTCCACTTT

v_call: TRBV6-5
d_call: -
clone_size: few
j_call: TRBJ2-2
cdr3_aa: CASKEIITGELFF
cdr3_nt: TGTGCCAGCAAAGAGATTATTACCGGGGAGCTGTTTTTT

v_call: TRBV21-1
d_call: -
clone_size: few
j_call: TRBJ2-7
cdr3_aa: CASLVRGNEQYF
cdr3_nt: TGTGCCAGCCTCGTCAGGGGCAACGAGCAGTACTTC

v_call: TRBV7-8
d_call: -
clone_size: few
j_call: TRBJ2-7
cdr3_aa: CASSRTVLYEQYF
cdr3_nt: TGTGCCAGCAGCCGGACAGTCCTTTACGAGCAGTACTTC

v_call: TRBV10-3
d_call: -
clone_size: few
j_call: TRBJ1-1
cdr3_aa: CAIRSQVRRGTEAFF
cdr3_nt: TGTGCCATCAGAAGTCAGGTTCGTCGGGGCACTGAAGCTTTCTTT

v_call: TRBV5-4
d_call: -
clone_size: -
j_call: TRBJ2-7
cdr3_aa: CASSLLPRGHEQYF
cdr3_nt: TGTGCCAGCAGCTTGTTACCCCGAGGGCACGAGCAGTACTTC

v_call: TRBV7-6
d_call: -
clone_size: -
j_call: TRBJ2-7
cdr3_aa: CASSTTPSTYEQYF
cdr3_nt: TGTGCCAGCAGCACCACCCCGTCCACCTACGAGCAGTACTTC

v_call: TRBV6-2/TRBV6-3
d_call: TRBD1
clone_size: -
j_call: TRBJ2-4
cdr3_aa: CASSYFRYREPGGKNIQYF
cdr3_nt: TGTGCCAGCAGTTACTTCCGCTACAGGGAGCCAGGGGGCAAAAACATTCAGTACTTC

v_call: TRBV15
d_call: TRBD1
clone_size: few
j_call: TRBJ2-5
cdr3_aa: CATSRMTGSETQYF
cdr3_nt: TGTGCCACCAGCAGGATGACAGGGTCCGAGACCCAGTACTTC

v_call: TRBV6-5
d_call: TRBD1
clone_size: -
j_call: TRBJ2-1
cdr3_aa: CASSYSNMDRGQFF
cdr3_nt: TGTGCCAGCAGTTACTCGAACATGGACAGGGGGCAGTTCTTC

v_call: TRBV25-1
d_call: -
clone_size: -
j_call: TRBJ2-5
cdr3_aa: CASRKTGKETQYF
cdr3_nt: TGTGCCAGCAGGAAAACAGGGAAAGAGACCCAGTACTTC

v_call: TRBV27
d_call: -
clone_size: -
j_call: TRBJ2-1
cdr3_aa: CASSLVGAGGGNEQFF
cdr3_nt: TGTGCCAGCAGTTTAGTTGGGGCAGGGGGGGGCAATGAGCAGTTCTTC

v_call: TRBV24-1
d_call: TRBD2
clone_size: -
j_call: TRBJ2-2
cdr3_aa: CATSEGARTRGEWLFF
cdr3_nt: TGTGCCACCAGTGAGGGCGCCCGGACGCGGGGGGAGTGGCTGTTTTTT

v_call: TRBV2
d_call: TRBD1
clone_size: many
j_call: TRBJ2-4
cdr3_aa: CASLMDRAGNIQYF
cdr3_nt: TGTGCCAGCCTAATGGACAGGGCGGGAAACATTCAGTACTTC

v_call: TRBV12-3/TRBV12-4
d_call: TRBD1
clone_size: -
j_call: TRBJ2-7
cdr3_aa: CASSEQGAGEQYF
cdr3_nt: TGTGCCAGCAGTGAACAGGGGGCGGGAGAGCAGTACTTC

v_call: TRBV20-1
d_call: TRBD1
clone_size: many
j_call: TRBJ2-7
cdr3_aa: CSANRDRGHEQYF
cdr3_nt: TGCAGTGCAAACCGGGACAGGGGACACGAGCAGTACTTC

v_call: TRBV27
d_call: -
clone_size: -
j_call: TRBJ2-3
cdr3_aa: CASSLFMGGPPNTQYF
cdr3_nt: TGTGCCAGCAGTTTATTTATGGGGGGACCGCCCAATACGCAGTATTTT

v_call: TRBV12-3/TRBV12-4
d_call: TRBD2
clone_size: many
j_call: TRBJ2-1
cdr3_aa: CASSSGTRIGLSYNEQFF
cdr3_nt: TGTGCCAGCAGTTCAGGGACTAGAATTGGTCTATCCTACAATGAGCAGTTCTTC

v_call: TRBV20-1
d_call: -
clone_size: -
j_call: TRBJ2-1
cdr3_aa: CSASSLVSSYNEQFF
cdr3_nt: TGCAGTGCTAGCTCCCTCGTGAGCTCCTACAATGAGCAGTTCTTC

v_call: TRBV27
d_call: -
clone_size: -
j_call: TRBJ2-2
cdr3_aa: CAAAFSWGTGELFF
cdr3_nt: TGTGCCGCAGCATTTTCCTGGGGGACCGGGGAGCTGTTTTTT

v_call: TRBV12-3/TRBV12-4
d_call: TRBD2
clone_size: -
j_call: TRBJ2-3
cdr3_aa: CASSLGLAGRSTQYF
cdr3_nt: TGTGCCAGCAGTTTAGGACTAGCGGGACGGAGTACGCAGTATTTT

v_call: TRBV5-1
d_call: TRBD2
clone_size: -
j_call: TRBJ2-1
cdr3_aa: CASSKQTSGGLSYNEQFF
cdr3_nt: TGCGCCAGCAGCAAGCAGACTAGCGGGGGGCTCTCCTACAATGAGCAGTTCTTC

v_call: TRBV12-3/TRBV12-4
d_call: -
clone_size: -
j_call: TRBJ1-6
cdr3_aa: CASKLGEILNSPLHF
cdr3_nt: TGTGCCAGCAAGTTGGGGGAAATACTTAATTCACCCCTCCACTTT

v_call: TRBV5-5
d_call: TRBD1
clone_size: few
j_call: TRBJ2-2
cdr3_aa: CASSSGQGLNTGELFF
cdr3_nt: TGTGCCAGCAGCTCCGGACAGGGCTTGAACACCGGGGAGCTGTTTTTT

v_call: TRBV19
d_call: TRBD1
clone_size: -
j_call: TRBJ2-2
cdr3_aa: CATRDRDTGELFF
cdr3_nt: TGTGCCACCCGGGACAGGGACACCGGGGAGCTGTTTTTT

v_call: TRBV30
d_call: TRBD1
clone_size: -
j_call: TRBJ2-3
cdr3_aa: CAWSGAGGIRDTQYF
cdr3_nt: TGTGCCTGGAGTGGGGCAGGGGGCATAAGGGATACGCAGTATTTT

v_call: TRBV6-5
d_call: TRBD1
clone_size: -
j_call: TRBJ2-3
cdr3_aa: CASSSHGTDTDTQYF
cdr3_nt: TGTGCCAGCAGTTCCCACGGGACAGACACAGATACGCAGTATTTT

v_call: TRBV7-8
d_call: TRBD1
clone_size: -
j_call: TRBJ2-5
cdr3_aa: CASSRTGVGETQYF
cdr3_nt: TGTGCCAGCAGCCGAACAGGGGTCGGGGAGACCCAGTACTTC